This passage covers 13 T cell receptor beta chains from one sample sequenced in a study of shared clonotypes between healthy human individuals. Produced via immunoSEQ multiplex PCR; TCRdb's table is partial and in-frame only. The repertoire holds some 1,600,000 clones, with nearly 99% as singletons. Source material: naive CD4+ T cells sorted from blood. Subset: CD45RA+ positively selected. The receptors shown here come from a man younger than 45 in good health.

The V gene is TRBV25-1, the J gene TRBJ2-6, with TRBD1 identical over 8 bases. CDR1 is MGHDK, CDR2 SYGVNS, per germline. Trimming cost V 3 bases and J 2 bases; bases outside gene matches: 0. The CDR3 has 15 residues. CDR3 in DNA: TGTGCCAGCAGTGACAGGGGGCCTGGGGCCAACGTCCTGACTTTC. It is translated as CASSDRGPGANVLTF.

This clone was seen a single time. This chain connects TRBV27 to TRBJ1-3; no clear D. Germline lookup yields CDR1 MNHEY and CDR2 SMNVEV (reference sequence). The CDR3 spans 14 residues. V was shortened by 4 bases and J by 6 bases, with 13 bases between the two germline ends. This chain's CDR3 is CASSSPLQENTIYF. The CDR3, as DNA: TGTGCCAGCAGTTCTCCCCTCCAGGAAAACACCATATATTTT.

The chain combines TRBV5-1 with TRBJ2-2, with TRBD1 matching 9 bases. CDR1 is SGHRS and CDR2 is YFSETQ in the germline V gene. The CDR3 is made up of 16 amino acids. V gave up 2 bases and J gave up 3 bases; unmatched junction bases: 5. This chain's CDR3 is CASSLNRGLDTGELFF. CDR3 DNA: TGCGCCAGCAGCTTAAACAGGGGGCTGGACACCGGGGAGCTGTTTTTT.

This clone was picked up one time. The chain couples TRBV14 to TRBJ2-1, with 8 positions matching TRBD2. This CDR3 is built from 16 residues. Looked up from germline, CDR1 is SGHDN and CDR2 is FVKESK. Germline trimming cut 3 bases from V and 3 bases from J; bases unmatched to any gene: 7. The CDR3 sequence is CASSQVAGLNYNEQFF. Written as DNA, the CDR3 is TGTGCCAGCAGCCAGGTAGCGGGACTGAACTACAATGAGCAGTTCTTC. Full variable domain (rest looked up from reference TRBV14 and TRBJ2-1): EAGVTQFPSHSVIEKGQTVTLRCDPISGHDNLYWYRRVMGKEIKFLLHFVKESKQDESGMPNNRFLAERTGGTYSTLKVQPAELEDSGVYFCASSQVAGLNYNEQFFGPGTRLTVL.

The genes are TRBV28 and TRBJ2-1; D call uncertain. The CDR3 consists of 13 residues. The V end was cut by 4 bases, the J end by 9 bases, with 13 bases between. The germline V gene encodes CDR1 MDHEN and CDR2 SYDVKM. CDR3 residues: CASSYVVIGEQFF. DNA for the CDR3: TGTGCCAGCAGTTACGTGGTTATCGGTGAGCAGTTCTTC.

CDR3 in DNA: TGTGCCAGCAGCCTAGGGCTTTCAACTAATGAAAAACTGTTTTTT. Encoded protein: CASSLGLSTNEKLFF. The chain couples TRBV27 to TRBJ1-4; D unclear. CDR3 length: 15 residues. The V end lost 6 bases, the J end lost 0 bases, and 11 bases lay between the germline ends. Germline CDR1 MNHEY, CDR2 SMNVEV (reference sequence). Supplemented by reference TRBV27 and TRBJ1-4, the full variable domain reads EAQVTQNPRYLITVTGKKLTVTCSQNMNHEYMSWYRQDPGLGLRQIYYSMNVEVTDKGDVPEGYKVSRKEKRNFPLILESPSPNQTSLYFCASSLGLSTNEKLFFGSGTQLSVL.

The chain carries TRBV2 and TRBJ1-3; a weak D match, TRBD1 (5 bases). V shed 5 bases and J shed 7 bases, with 18 bases lying between them. The CDR3 sequence is 15 residues long. Germline loops: CDR1 SNHLY, CDR2 FYNNEI. CDR3: CASSSTPGTANTIYF. In DNA, the CDR3 is TGTGCCAGCAGTAGTACCCCCGGGACGGCGAACACCATATATTTT.

The chain employs TRBV7-6 and TRBJ2-2, with D maybe TRBD1 (6 bases). The germline V gene has CDR1 SGHVS and CDR2 FNYEAQ. The CDR3 length is 14 residues. V was clipped by 4 bases and J by 6 bases, with 12 bases between them. CDR3 region: CASSSNRDSGELFF. The DNA for the CDR3 is TGTGCCAGCAGCTCGAACAGGGATTCCGGGGAGCTGTTTTTT.

V is TRBV28 and J is TRBJ2-5; D is undetermined. V was clipped by 6 bases and J by 7 bases, with 12 bases between them. Germline CDR1 reads MDHEN; CDR2 reads SYDVKM. This CDR3 is 12 amino acids long. The CDR3 sequence is CASSPPFLTQYF. CDR3 coding DNA: TGTGCCAGCAGCCCACCCTTTTTGACCCAGTACTTC.

CDR3 sequence (DNA): TGTGCCATCAGTGCCGACAGGGGTGCAAATACGCAGTATTTT. It codes for CAISADRGANTQYF. This chain joins TRBV10-3 and TRBJ2-3; 8 nucleotides match TRBD1. Germline values: CDR1 ENHRY, CDR2 SYGVKD. V gave up 4 bases and J gave up 7 bases; unmatched junction bases: 7. This CDR3 has 14 amino acids.

In the case of this clone: A junction end diverges from the germline sequence, so it may reflect a read error. The rearrangement uses TRBV29-1 and TRBJ2-1, with 7 nucleotides matching TRBD1. The CDR3 loop spans 13 amino acids. Germline V gene data show CDR1 as SQVTM and CDR2 as ANQGSEA. CDR3 DNA sequence: TGCAGCGCTAGAACAGGGGCTGACAACGAGCAGTTCTTC. It specifies CSARTGADNEQFF.

The chain is built from TRBV6-1 and TRBJ1-5; D unresolved. The CDR3 runs 14 residues. V was shortened by 3 bases and J by 5 bases, with 11 bases between the two germline ends. Germline CDR1 and CDR2: MNHNS and SASEGT. The CDR3 reads CASSDGIDDQPQHF. The CDR3 region has the DNA TGTGCCAGCAGTGATGGTATAGACGATCAGCCCCAGCATTTT.

The CDR3 here is CASSLLAGSTGELFF. CDR3 in DNA: TGTGCCAGCAGCTTGCTAGCGGGAAGCACCGGGGAGCTGTTTTTT. This rearrangement joins TRBV5-5 to TRBJ2-2, with 9 bases identical to TRBD2. Germline V gene lookup returns CDR1 SGHKS and CDR2 YYEKEE (reference sequence). Germline trimming cut 1 base from V and 4 bases from J; bases unmatched to any gene: 2. The CDR3 loop spans 15 amino acids.